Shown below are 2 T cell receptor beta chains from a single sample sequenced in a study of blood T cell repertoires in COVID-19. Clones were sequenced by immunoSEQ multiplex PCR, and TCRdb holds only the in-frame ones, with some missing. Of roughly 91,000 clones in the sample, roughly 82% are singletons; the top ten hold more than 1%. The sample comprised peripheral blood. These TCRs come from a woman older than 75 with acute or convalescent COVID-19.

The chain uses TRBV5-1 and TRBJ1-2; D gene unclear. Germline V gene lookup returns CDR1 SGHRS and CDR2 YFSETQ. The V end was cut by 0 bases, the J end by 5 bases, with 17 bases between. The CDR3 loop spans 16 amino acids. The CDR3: CASSLDPLSSAYGYTF. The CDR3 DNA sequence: TGCGCCAGCAGCTTGGATCCCCTGTCCAGCGCTTATGGCTACACCTTC.

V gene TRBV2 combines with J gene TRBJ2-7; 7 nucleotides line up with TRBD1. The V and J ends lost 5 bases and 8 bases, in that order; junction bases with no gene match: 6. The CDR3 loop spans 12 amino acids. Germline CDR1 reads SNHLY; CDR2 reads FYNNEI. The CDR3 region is CASSFQGDQQYF. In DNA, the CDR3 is TGTGCCAGCAGTTTCCAGGGGGATCAGCAGTACTTC.